The subject of this entry is one TCR beta chain. In germline, CDR1 is SQVTM, CDR2 ANQGSEA. The ends lost 6 bases at V and 0 bases at J; junction bases unmatched: 3. The CDR3 contains 15 residues. This record comes from a study of T cells in Graves' hyperthyroidism and ophthalmopathy. Patients aged 18 to 65 with hyperthyroidism were newly diagnosed, with duration under 2 months. Based on clinical symptoms, serum thyroxine and TRAb, thyroid ultrasound and orbital computed tomography, diagnoses were reached. Fresh peripheral blood, about 10 ml of it, supplied the PBMCs. It was RNA transcripts that yielded the amplified TCR beta CDR3 regions. A first-round RT-PCR of the TCR CDR3 used the HTBI primer set. MiXCR, run by TCRdb on the multiplex PCR reads, gives a single entry per CDR3 protein. The sample has hundreds of thousands of distinct CDR3 sequences; roughly 14% are singletons.

The rearrangement links TRBV29-1 to TRBJ2-2; 11 bases are shared with TRBD2. The sequenced sample was blood. This receptor was obtained from a young woman with Graves' hyperthyroidism that later progressed to Graves' ophthalmopathy. The CDR3 region has the DNA TGCAGCGTGGGGACTAGCGGAACGAACACCGGGGAGCTGTTTTTT. Translated, it gives CSVGTSGTNTGELFF.